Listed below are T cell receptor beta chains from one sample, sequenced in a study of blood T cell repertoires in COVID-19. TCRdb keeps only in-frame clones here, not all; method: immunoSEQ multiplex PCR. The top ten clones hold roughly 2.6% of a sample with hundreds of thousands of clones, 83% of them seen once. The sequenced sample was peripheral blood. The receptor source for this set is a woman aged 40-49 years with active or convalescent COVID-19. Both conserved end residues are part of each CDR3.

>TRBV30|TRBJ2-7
CAWIEVGQGSYEQYF
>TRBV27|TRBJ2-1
CASSTLGEGTSGSPPQFF
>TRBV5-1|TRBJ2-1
CASSLGRGGTNEQFF
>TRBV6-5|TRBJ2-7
CASSYGTGTSGYEQYF
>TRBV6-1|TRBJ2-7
CASSEEEASGHSYEQYF
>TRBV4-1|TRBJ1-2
CASSQLTPGQGGYTF
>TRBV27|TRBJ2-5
CASSLSAGRGRKTQYF
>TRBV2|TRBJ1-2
CASTDPGQIYGYTF
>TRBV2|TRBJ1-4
CASSSWGQPNEKLFF
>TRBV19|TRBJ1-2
CASAWTGDRYTF
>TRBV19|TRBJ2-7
CASSRGAGYEQYF
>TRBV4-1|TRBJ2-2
CASSQDRSGTNTGELFF
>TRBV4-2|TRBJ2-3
CASSQDMGGRIDTQYF
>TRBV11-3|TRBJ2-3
CASSLAGSTDTQYF
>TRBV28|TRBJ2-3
CASSTLAVGPDTQYF
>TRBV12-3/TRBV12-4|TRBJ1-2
CASSLEWSGYTF
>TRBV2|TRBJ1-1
CASSAEYTEAFF
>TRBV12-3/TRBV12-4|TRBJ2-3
CASSSQGTQYF
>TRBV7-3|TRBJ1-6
CASSLRGQGYSPLHF
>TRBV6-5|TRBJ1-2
CASRQGEGYTF
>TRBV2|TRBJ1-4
CASSRSWTDDNEKLFF
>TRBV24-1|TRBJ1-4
CATLQGGEKLFF
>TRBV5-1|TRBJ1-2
CASSLDRDYDYTF
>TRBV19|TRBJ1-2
CASSIWQRGYTF
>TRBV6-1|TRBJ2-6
CASSERLGGSGANVLTF
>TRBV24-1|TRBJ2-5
CATSDFDRGQETQYF
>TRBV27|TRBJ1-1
CASIFPLQGTEAFF
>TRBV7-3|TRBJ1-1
CASSLRINGGITEAFF
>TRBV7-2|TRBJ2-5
CASSLVGQPQETQYF
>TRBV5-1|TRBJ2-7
CASSLAQGGSYEQYF
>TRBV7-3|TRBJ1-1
CASSSGPNTEAFF
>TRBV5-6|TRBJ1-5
CASSTGTGRAGQPQHF
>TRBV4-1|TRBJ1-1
CASRGRTMNTEAFF
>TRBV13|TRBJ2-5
CASSFLGSGSIGETQYF
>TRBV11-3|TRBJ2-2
CASSPRSGVTGELFF
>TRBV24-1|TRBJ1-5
CATSDPGQGVQPQHF
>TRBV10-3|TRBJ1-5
CAISDPHRVESNQPQHF
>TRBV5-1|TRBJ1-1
CASSLPEGLGFGANTEAFF
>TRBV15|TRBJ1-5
CATSRTQSNQPQHF
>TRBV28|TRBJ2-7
CASSHRGGPSGYYEQYF
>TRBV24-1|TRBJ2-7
CATSDSGTGSSYEQYF
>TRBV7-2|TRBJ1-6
CASSFQGQGAVLEPLHF
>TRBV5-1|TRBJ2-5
CASSLKSARETQYF
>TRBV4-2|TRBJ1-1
CASVPSPGGATEAFF
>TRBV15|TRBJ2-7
CATSRGGHQKGFGLDYEQYF
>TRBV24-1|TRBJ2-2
CATSDPGLATGELFF
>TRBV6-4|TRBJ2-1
CASSDGRANNEQFF
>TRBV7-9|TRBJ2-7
CASSLRLGGDEQYF